This TCR beta chain was captured by sequencing in a study of T cells in Graves' hyperthyroidism and ophthalmopathy. Findings and caveats of the study: Ophthalmopathy cases were set apart from stable hyperthyroidism by a 13 V-J model.

Pregnant or lactating patients were excluded, as were those with uncontrolled infection or other autoimmune disease. Germline loops: CDR1 SGHRS, CDR2 YFSETQ. Trimming pared 2 bases from V and 3 bases from J, leaving 14 bases between. This CDR3 is built from 15 residues. Amplified TCR beta CDR3 regions came from RNA transcripts. The TCR CDR3 first-round RT-PCR relied on the HTBI primer set. TCRdb recomputed calls from the multiplex PCR reads with MiXCR, one row per CDR3 protein. Of 390,000 or so distinct CDR3 sequences in the sample, about 15% were seen once. This clonotype was detected ten times or more. Antigen specificity is unknown.

The receptor was isolated from a man aged 18 to 30 with Graves' ophthalmopathy. The sample consisted of blood. The V call is TRBV5-1, the J call TRBJ1-1, with a tentative D call TRBD1 (5 bases). As DNA, the CDR3 is TGCGCCAGCAGCTTAAAAGAGAGGGGCCACACTGAAGCTTTCTTT. Translating gives CASSLKERGHTEAFF.